The rows below give T cell receptor beta chains drawn from one sample of a study of T cells in Graves' hyperthyroidism and ophthalmopathy. In TCRdb, the multiplex PCR reads were re-called with MiXCR into one record per CDR3 protein. The table shows approximately 400,000 distinct CDR3 sequences, with approximately 13% occurring only once. The sequenced sample was blood. The receptors come from a man aged 25 to 40 with Graves' hyperthyroidism that later progressed to Graves' ophthalmopathy. Each CDR3 is given with its conserved first and last residue. A D gene is named only where the DNA matches it firmly. The size entry is marked missing in some rows and otherwise reads once, few, many or a size class.

size: many
V: TRBV11-1
J: TRBJ2-7
D: TRBD2
DNA: TGTGCCAGCAGCCAAGCGGGACCGGCCTACGAGCAGTACTTC
CDR3: CASSQAGPAYEQYF

size: many
V: TRBV6-1
J: TRBJ1-1
D: TRBD1
DNA: TGTGCCACCCGGACAGGTGTCGAAGCTTTCTTT
CDR3: CATRTGVEAFF

size: many
V: TRBV6-2/TRBV6-3
J: TRBJ2-7
D: TRBD1
DNA: TGTGCCAGCAGTTACTCCGACAGGGGTGGCTACGAGCAGTACTTC
CDR3: CASSYSDRGGYEQYF

size: -
V: TRBV7-9
J: TRBJ1-1
D: TRBD1
DNA: TGTGCCAGCAGCCAACCGAGGACAGGGCTCCTGAACACTGAAGCTTTCTTT
CDR3: CASSQPRTGLLNTEAFF

size: -
V: TRBV4-1
J: TRBJ2-7
D: TRBD1
DNA: TGCGCCAGCAGCCAAATTGTCGGGGGTTGGGACAGGGCGTACGAGCAGTACTTC
CDR3: CASSQIVGGWDRAYEQYF

size: many
V: TRBV6-1
J: TRBJ2-2
D: -
DNA: TGTGCCAGCAGAATGGGCACCGGGGAGCTGTTTTTT
CDR3: CASRMGTGELFF

size: few
V: TRBV12-3/TRBV12-4
J: TRBJ2-6
D: TRBD1
DNA: TGTGCCAGCACCAACAGACAGGGGGCAAAGGTCCTGACTTTC
CDR3: CASTNRQGAKVLTF

size: many
V: TRBV3-1
J: TRBJ1-5
D: -
DNA: TGTGCCAGCAGCCAAGGGATGAGCAATCAGCCCCAGCATTTT
CDR3: CASSQGMSNQPQHF

size: -
V: TRBV29-1
J: TRBJ2-3
D: TRBD1
DNA: TGCAGCGAGCTATCCGGGACAGGGGGCGATGCGCAGTATTTT
CDR3: CSELSGTGGDAQYF

size: many
V: TRBV15
J: TRBJ2-1
D: TRBD2
DNA: TGTGCCACCAGAGAACTAGCGGGGGATGGTGAGCAGTTCTTC
CDR3: CATRELAGDGEQFF

size: few
V: TRBV20-1
J: TRBJ1-5
D: -
DNA: TGCAGCGGTCAGGGTTCCAATCAGCCCCAGCATTTT
CDR3: CSGQGSNQPQHF

size: -
V: TRBV12-3/TRBV12-4
J: TRBJ1-4
D: -
DNA: TGTGCCAGCAGTTTCGGGCAGGACGCTCCAATTTATGAAAAACTGTTTTTT
CDR3: CASSFGQDAPIYEKLFF

size: -
V: TRBV24-1
J: TRBJ2-3
D: -
DNA: TGTGCCACCAGTGATGCCAGGGTGGTAGATACGCAGTATTTT
CDR3: CATSDARVVDTQYF